The source of this T cell receptor (beta chain) is a study of PD-1 blockade in mismatch repair-deficient tumors. The protocol was immunoSEQ multiplex PCR, while the TCRdb copy is restricted to in-frame clones and leaves out a portion. The sample carries over 13,000 clones, approximately 90% recorded once. This CDR3 region has 14 residues. After removal of 5 bases from V and 1 base from J, the junction contained 3 bases not matched to a gene. Per germline, CDR1 SGHTA and CDR2 FQGNSA. In regard to this clone: The antigen is not known.

The time point here: identical approximately nine-day culture without peptide (control). Each of several ELISpot-reactive candidate peptides was used for approximately 10-day stimulation. The input for sequencing was cells cultured in vitro, taken from a patient treated with pembrolizumab. V usage is TRBV7-2 and J usage is TRBJ1-1; TRBD1 matches at 8 bases. This sequence was found in an adult with mismatch repair-deficient cancer. DNA for the CDR3: TGTGCCAGCAGCCCACAGGGGGGGAACACTGAAGCTTTCTTT. Amino acids: CASSPQGGNTEAFF.